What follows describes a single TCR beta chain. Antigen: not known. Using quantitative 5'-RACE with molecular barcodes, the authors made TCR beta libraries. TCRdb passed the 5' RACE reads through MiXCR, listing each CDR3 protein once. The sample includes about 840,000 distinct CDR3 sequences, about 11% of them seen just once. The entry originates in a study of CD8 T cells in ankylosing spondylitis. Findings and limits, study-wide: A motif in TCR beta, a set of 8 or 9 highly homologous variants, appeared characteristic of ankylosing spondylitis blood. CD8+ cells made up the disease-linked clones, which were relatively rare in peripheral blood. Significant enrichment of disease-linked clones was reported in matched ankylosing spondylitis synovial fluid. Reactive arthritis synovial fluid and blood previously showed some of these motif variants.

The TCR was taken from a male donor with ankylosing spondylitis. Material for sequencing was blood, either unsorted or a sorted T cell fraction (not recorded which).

CDR3 DNA sequence: TGCGCCAGCAGCCTCGAGGGTGGGGGAGGTCAGCCCCAGCATTTT. It codes for CASSLEGGGGQPQHF. The rearrangement links TRBV4-3 to TRBJ1-5, with D perhaps TRBD1 (5 bases). This CDR3 has 15 amino acids. Germline CDR1 is LGHNA and CDR2 is YSLEER. Trimming left V 4 bases short and J 6 bases short, with 16 bases between.